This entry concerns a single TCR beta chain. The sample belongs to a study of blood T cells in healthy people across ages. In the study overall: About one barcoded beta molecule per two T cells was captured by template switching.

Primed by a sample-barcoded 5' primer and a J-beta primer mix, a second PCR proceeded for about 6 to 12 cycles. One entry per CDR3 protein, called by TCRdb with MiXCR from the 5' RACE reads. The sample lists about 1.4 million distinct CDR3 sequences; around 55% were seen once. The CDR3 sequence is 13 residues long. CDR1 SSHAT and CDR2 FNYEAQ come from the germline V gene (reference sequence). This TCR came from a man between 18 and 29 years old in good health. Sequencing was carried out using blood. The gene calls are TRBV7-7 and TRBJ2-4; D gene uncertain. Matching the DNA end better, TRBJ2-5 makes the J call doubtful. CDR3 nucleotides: TGTGCCAGCAGCCCGGTCGGTGGGCAGACCCAGTACTTC. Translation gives CASSPVGGQTQYF.